Each of the 18 T cell receptor beta chains below was sequenced from the same sample in a study of early T cells in non-severe SARS-CoV-2 infection. Each CDR3 protein is one row after TCRdb ran MiXCR on the 5' RACE reads. The sample lists tens of thousands of distinct CDR3 sequences, around 6.1% occurring once. The specimen was whole blood. The receptors here all came from an adult who was a healthcare worker with PCR-confirmed SARS-CoV-2 infection or an uninfected control (not recorded which).

This clonotype was observed many times. The CDR3 DNA reads as TGTGCCACTGGGGGGAGCGGGACAGATACGCAGTATTTT. Protein product: CATGGSGTDTQYF. V and J are TRBV10-3 and TRBJ2-3; weak D call: TRBD2 (6 bases). The germline V gene has CDR1 ENHRY and CDR2 SYGVKD. The CDR3 is 13 amino acids. The V end was cut by 10 bases, the J end by 3 bases, with 14 bases between.

The rearrangement uses TRBV12-3 or TRBV12-4 and TRBJ2-7; unclear D gene. CDR3 size: 12 residues. The germline V and J ends were trimmed by 6 bases and 3 bases, with 9 bases remaining between them. CDR3 in DNA: TGTGCCAGCAGCCCCGGCGTCTACGAGCAGTACTTC. This codes for CASSPGVYEQYF.

J is TRBJ2-7 and V is TRBV15; the D is unclear. The CDR3 is 12 residues long. Germline V gene sequence: CDR1 LNHNV, CDR2 YYDKDF (reference sequence). V was cut by 0 bases and J by 5 bases, with 5 bases left in between. CDR3 amino acids: CATSRDVDEQYF. CDR3 sequence (DNA): TGTGCCACCAGCAGAGATGTGGACGAGCAGTACTTC.

This rearrangement joins TRBV13 to TRBJ2-5; D is uncertain. The CDR3 totals 13 residues. Germline V CDR1 and CDR2: PRHDT, FYEKMQ (reference sequence). The V and J ends lost 3 bases and 2 bases respectively, with 7 bases between them. This CDR3 is CASSFFLQETQYF. As DNA, the CDR3 is TGTGCCAGCAGCTTTTTCTTGCAAGAGACCCAGTACTTC.

This clonotype occurred many times. This chain links TRBV18 with TRBJ2-4; a possible D gene is TRBD1 (5 bases). Germline values: CDR1 KGHSH, CDR2 LQKENI. The CDR3 spans 14 residues. Trimming left V 5 bases short and J 6 bases short, with 14 bases between. CDR3 loop: CASSGAEAPNIQYF. The CDR3 DNA is TGTGCCAGCTCAGGGGCAGAGGCTCCAAACATTCAGTACTTC.

This chain links TRBV11-2 with TRBJ1-6; D gene ambiguous. CDR3 length: 15 residues. V lost 1 base and J 6 bases, leaving 10 bases between the germline ends. Per the germline V gene, CDR1 is SGHAT and CDR2 is FQNNGV. The DNA for the CDR3 is TGTGCCAGCAGCTTAGGGAGGGCGGGTAATTCACCCCTCCACTTT. Protein product: CASSLGRAGNSPLHF.

There are many counts of this clonotype. J is TRBJ1-4 and V is TRBV20-1, with D possibly TRBD1 on 5 matching bases. The CDR3 covers 14 residues. CDR1 and CDR2 (germline): DFQATT, SNEGSKA (reference sequence). Between the trimmed V and J ends, which lost 0 bases and 7 bases, there was a span of 12 bases. CDR3 sequence reads: CSAREFGRGEKLFF. The DNA of the CDR3 is TGCAGTGCTAGAGAGTTTGGTAGGGGTGAAAAACTGTTTTTT.

This clonotype was recorded many times. The J gene is TRBJ2-7, the V gene TRBV5-6; a weak D match, TRBD1 (5 bases). The CDR3 has 14 amino acids. Germline CDR1 is SGHDT and CDR2 is YYEEEE. Trimming took off 3 bases at V and 0 bases at J, with 10 bases between the two ends. In DNA form, the CDR3 reads TGTGCCAGCAGCTATCACAGGCCCTCCTACGAGCAGTACTTC. Its protein is CASSYHRPSYEQYF.

As DNA, the CDR3 is TGTGCCTGGACAGGGGGCGTCAGGGCTGAAGCTTTCTTT. Translation gives CAWTGGVRAEAFF. The chain has TRBV30 and TRBJ1-1, with 8 bases fitting TRBD1. This CDR3 spans 13 amino acids. CDR1 is GTSNPN and CDR2 is SVGIG in the germline V gene (reference sequence). V dropped 4 bases and J dropped 6; count of bases not matched to a gene: 7. The full variable domain, rest sourced from reference TRBV30 and TRBJ1-1, is SQTIHQWPATLVQPVGSPLSLECTVEGTSNPNLYWYRQAAGRGLQLLFYSVGIGQISSEVPQNLSASRPQDRQFILSSKKLLLSDSGFYLCAWTGGVRAEAFFGQGTRLTVV.

This clonotype occurred many times. As DNA, the CDR3 is TGTGCCAGCACCACGACAGGGGCGGGTGGCTACACCTTC. This codes for CASTTTGAGGYTF. The J gene is TRBJ1-2, the V gene TRBV12-3 or TRBV12-4, with TRBD1 matching over 8 bases. The V segment lost 7 bases and the J segment 7 bases; nucleotides outside the gene matches: 8. This CDR3 is 13 amino acids long.

This clonotype has more than one count but fewer than ten. V is TRBV29-1 and J is TRBJ2-7; D tentatively reads TRBD1 or TRBD2 (6 bases each). This CDR3 contains 11 residues. Germline V gene sequence: CDR1 SQVTM, CDR2 ANQGSEA. V shed 6 bases and J shed 3 bases, with 9 bases lying between them. CDR3 residues: CSVRDNYEQYF. In nucleotides, the CDR3 is TGCAGCGTGCGGGACAACTACGAGCAGTACTTC.

The chain has TRBV7-9 and TRBJ1-1; D perhaps matches TRBD1 (6 bases). Germline loops: CDR1 SEHNR, CDR2 FQNEAQ (reference sequence). This CDR3 region has 14 residues. Trimming removed 5 bases from V and 5 bases from J, with 15 bases in between. CDR3 loop: CASSLGQLGTEAFF. The DNA of the CDR3 is TGTGCCAGCAGCCTCGGACAGCTAGGGACTGAAGCTTTCTTT.

This chain links TRBV10-3 with TRBJ2-3; D is perhaps TRBD2 (5 bases). V was trimmed by 6 bases and J by 2 bases, leaving 6 bases between them. The CDR3 loop spans 12 amino acids. Germline V gene data show CDR1 as ENHRY and CDR2 as SYGVKD. CDR3 protein: CAIRDYTDTQYF. CDR3 DNA sequence: TGTGCCATCAGAGACTACACAGATACGCAGTATTTT.

There are many counts of this clonotype. The gene calls are TRBV20-1 and TRBJ2-3, with 11 bases that match TRBD2. The CDR3 is 14 residues long. CDR1 DFQATT and CDR2 SNEGSKA come from the germline V gene (reference sequence). With V trimmed by 4 bases and J by 5 bases, 5 bases remained unmatched. CDR3 in DNA: TGCAGTGCTAATAGCGGGGGGGCTGAAGATACGCAGTATTTT. Protein product: CSANSGGAEDTQYF.

This clonotype appeared many times. CDR3 DNA: TGCAGTGCTAGAGCAACAGGAGACTCCTACAATGAGCAGTTCTTC. It encodes CSARATGDSYNEQFF. The rearrangement uses TRBV20-1 and TRBJ2-1; perhaps TRBD1 as D (5 bases). The CDR3 is made up of 15 amino acids. In germline, CDR1 is DFQATT, CDR2 SNEGSKA (reference sequence). V lost 1 base and J lost 0, with 10 bases in between.

This clonotype was counted only a few times. The chain combines TRBV20-1 with TRBJ2-5, with TRBD1 matching over 7 bases. The trim removed 5 bases at V and 4 bases at J, leaving 13 bases unmatched. The germline V gene has CDR1 DFQATT and CDR2 SNEGSKA (reference sequence). The CDR3 consists of 15 residues. As DNA, the CDR3 is TGCAGTGCTTTCGACATAGACAGGGCTTTAGAGACCCAGTACTTC. Amino acids: CSAFDIDRALETQYF.

This clonotype was seen ten or more times. V is TRBV7-2 and J is TRBJ2-5, with D tentatively TRBD1 (5 bases). This CDR3 region has 16 residues. V was clipped by 1 base and J by 1 base, with 13 bases between them. Germline CDR1 is SGHTA and CDR2 is FQGNSA. CDR3 nucleotides: TGTGCCAGCAGCTTAGGTTCCGGCCAGGGCCAAGAGACCCAGTACTTC. Protein sequence: CASSLGSGQGQETQYF.

This clonotype ranks as medium-sized (0.01 to 0.1%). This sequence joins TRBV7-2 and TRBJ2-7; D gene ambiguous. The CDR3 totals 14 residues. Trimming took 1 base from V and 2 from J, leaving 9 bases between them. From germline, CDR1 is SGHTA and CDR2 FQGNSA. The CDR3 sequence is CASSLVISAYEQYF. The CDR3 DNA sequence: TGTGCCAGCAGCTTAGTTATCTCAGCCTACGAGCAGTACTTC.